This T cell receptor (beta chain) was recorded in a study of OX40 agonist ivuxolimab in advanced cancers. Study context: Across the patients, intravenous ivuxolimab was delivered every 2 weeks at 0.01 to 10 mg/kg. Study-wide results and limits: Clonal expansion from baseline to week 6 occurred in both CD4+ and CD8+ T cells.

The CDR3 totals 14 residues. Germline V gene data show CDR1 as MGHRA and CDR2 as YSYEKL. The ends were cut back, 6 bases at V and 5 bases at J, with 16 bases in the middle. Assay: immunoSEQ multiplex PCR; the TCRdb copy retains only in-frame clones and omits some. The table has about 72,000 clones, 89% seen once. As to this clone: The antigen is unknown.

Material: CD4+ or CD8+ T cells sorted from blood, obtained in a trial of the OX40 agonist ivuxolimab. This receptor was taken from an adult with an advanced solid tumor such as melanoma, head and neck, liver or kidney cancer. This chain uses TRBV4-1 with TRBJ1-2, with D possibly matching TRBD1 (5 bases). CDR3 region: CASRAPGRNYGYTF. In DNA, the CDR3 is TGCGCCAGCAGGGCCCCGGGACGGAATTATGGCTACACCTTC.